This TCR beta chain derives from a study of T-cell reconstitution after alpha-beta-depleted transplantation in children. Study-wide points: Surviving recipient T cells and thymic progenitors underlay high day-60 TCRbeta diversity in some patients. T-cell numbers and diversity, one year after transplant, stemmed largely from T cells that were newly produced. Reported findings indicate that, about two months after transplant, alpha-beta T cells came from several hundred expanded clones, which were derived from non-depleted graft cells.

The authors prepared the TCRbeta library with unique molecular identifiers. TCRdb re-called the PCR reads through MiXCR, storing one row per CDR3 protein. Of about 590,000 distinct CDR3 sequences listed, approximately 13% are singletons. The CDR3 contains 15 residues. The ends were cut back, 3 bases at V and 3 bases at J, with 12 bases in the middle. CDR1 is SGHTA and CDR2 is FQGNSA in the germline V gene. Turning to this clonotype: Its target is unknown.

The material sequenced was PBMCs, mostly from graft donor cells, taken 360 days after TCRalphabeta/CD19-depleted stem cell transplant. The chain carries TRBV7-2 and TRBJ2-1; D is perhaps TRBD1 (7 bases). This clonotype was obtained from a male patient younger than 18 who had a stem cell transplant for acute myeloid leukemia, so the T cells may come from the graft donor. CDR3 sequence (DNA): TGTGCCAGCAGCTTTGCGGGGACAGTCTACAATGAGCAGTTCTTC. It yields the protein CASSFAGTVYNEQFF.